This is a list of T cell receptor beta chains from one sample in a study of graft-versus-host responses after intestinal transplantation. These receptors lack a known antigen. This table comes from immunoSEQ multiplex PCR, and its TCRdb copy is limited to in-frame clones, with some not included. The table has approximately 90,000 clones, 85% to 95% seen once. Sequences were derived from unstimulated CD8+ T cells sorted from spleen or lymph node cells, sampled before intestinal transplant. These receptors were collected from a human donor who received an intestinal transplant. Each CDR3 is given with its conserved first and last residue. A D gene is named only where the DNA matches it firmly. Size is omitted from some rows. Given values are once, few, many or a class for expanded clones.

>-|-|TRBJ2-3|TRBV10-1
TGCGCCAGCAGTGAGTCGAATCTAGTTAACACAGATACGCAGTATTTT
CASSESNLVNTDTQYF
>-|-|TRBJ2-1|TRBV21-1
TGTGCCAGCAGCCAGGACCCCGGGACTAGCGGGAGGAAATCCTACAATGAGCAGTTCTTC
CASSQDPGTSGRKSYNEQFF
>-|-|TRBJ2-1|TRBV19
TGTGCCAGTACAGCGGCTGGCAATGAGCAGTTCTTC
CASTAAGNEQFF
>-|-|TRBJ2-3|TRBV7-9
TGTGCCAGCAGCGCAGAACTAGTTTCCACAGATACGCAGTATTTT
CASSAELVSTDTQYF
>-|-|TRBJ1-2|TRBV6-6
TGTGCCAGCCTAGGTTATGGCTACACCTTC
CASLGYGYTF
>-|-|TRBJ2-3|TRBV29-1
TGCAGCGTTTATAGCGGAAGCACAGATACGCAGTATTTT
CSVYSGSTDTQYF
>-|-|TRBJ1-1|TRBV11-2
TGTGCCAGCAGCTTAGGGGAGAACACTGAAGCTTTCTTT
CASSLGENTEAFF
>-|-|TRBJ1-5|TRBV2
TGTGCCAGCAGTGTGCCCTATAGCAATCAGCCCCAGCATTTT
CASSVPYSNQPQHF
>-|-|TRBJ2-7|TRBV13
TGTGCCAGCAGCTTAGCCCCAAACTACGAGCAGTACTTC
CASSLAPNYEQYF
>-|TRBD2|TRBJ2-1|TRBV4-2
TGTGCCAGCAGCCGGACTAGCGGGGGGTCAGGGCAGTTCTTC
CASSRTSGGSGQFF
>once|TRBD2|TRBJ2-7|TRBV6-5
TGTGCCAGCAGTTACTACGGACTAGCGAACGAGCAGTACTTC
CASSYYGLANEQYF
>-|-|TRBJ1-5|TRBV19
TGTGCCAGTAGTATAGGTCCAGGATCTTATAGCAATCAGCCCCAGCATTTT
CASSIGPGSYSNQPQHF
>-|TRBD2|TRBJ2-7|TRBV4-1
TGCGCCAGCAGCACTCCGGGACTAGCCTACGAGCAGTACTTC
CASSTPGLAYEQYF
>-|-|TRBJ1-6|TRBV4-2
TGTGCCAGCAGCCAAGAATTGGCAGGTAGTAATTCACCCCTCCACTTT
CASSQELAGSNSPLHF
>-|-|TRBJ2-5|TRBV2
TGTGCCTTTAACCCTAGGGATCAAGAGACCCAGTACTTC
CAFNPRDQETQYF
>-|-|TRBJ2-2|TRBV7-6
TGTGCCAGCAGCTTAGCGTCAGGGGAGGGCACCGGGGAGCTGTTTTTT
CASSLASGEGTGELFF
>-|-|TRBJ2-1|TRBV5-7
TGTGCCAGCAGCTTGGGCCGGGATTCTCCGATGGGTGAGCAGTTCTTC
CASSLGRDSPMGEQFF
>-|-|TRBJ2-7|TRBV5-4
TGTGCCAGCAAGAGCGAGCCCTCCTACGAGCAGTACTTC
CASKSEPSYEQYF
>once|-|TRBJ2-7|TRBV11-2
TGTGCCAGCAGCTCCACCCGAGGGATAGTCGAGCAGTACTTC
CASSSTRGIVEQYF
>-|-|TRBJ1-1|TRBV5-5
TGTGCCAGCAGCTTGGCCTTCGGGGGGAAGGCTGAAGCTTTCTTT
CASSLAFGGKAEAFF
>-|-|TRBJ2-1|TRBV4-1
TGCGCCAGCAGCCAAGATCCGGTTAGGCTAAGCACAGGCTCCTACAATGAGCAGTTCTTC
CASSQDPVRLSTGSYNEQFF
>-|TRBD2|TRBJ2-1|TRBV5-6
TGTGCCAGCAGCTCCCTAGCGGTTGCCTACAATGAGCAGTTCTTC
CASSSLAVAYNEQFF
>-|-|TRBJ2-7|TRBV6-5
TGTGCCAGCAGTTGGGGCCCGACCCACGAGCAGTACTTC
CASSWGPTHEQYF
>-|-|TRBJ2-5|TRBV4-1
TGCGCCAGCAGCCAATTTCTACAAGAGACCCAGTACTTC
CASSQFLQETQYF
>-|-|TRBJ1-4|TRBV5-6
TGTGCCAGCAGCCACGACGGGCTGGAAAAACTGTTTTTT
CASSHDGLEKLFF
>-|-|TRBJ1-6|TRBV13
TGTGCCAGCAGCCCCAGTGGTTCCCAGGGGCGAAATTCACCCCTCCACTTT
CASSPSGSQGRNSPLHF
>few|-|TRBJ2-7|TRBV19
TGTGCCAGTAAATCCTCGGCAGGGGGGGCGAACGAGCAGTACTTC
CASKSSAGGANEQYF
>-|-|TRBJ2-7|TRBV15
TGTGCCACCAGCACCGCTATGATCAGGCTACAGTACTTC
CATSTAMIRLQYF
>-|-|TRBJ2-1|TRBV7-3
TGTGCCAGCAGCCTAGATGGAGGGGCCAATGAGCAGTTCTTC
CASSLDGGANEQFF
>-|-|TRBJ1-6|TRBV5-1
TGCGCCAGCAGCTTGGCTTCTTTTAACGGGATCATAAATTCACCCCTCCACTTT
CASSLASFNGIINSPLHF
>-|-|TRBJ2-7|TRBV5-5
TGTGCCAGCAGCATGACTGGAGAACCCTACGAGCAGTACTTC
CASSMTGEPYEQYF
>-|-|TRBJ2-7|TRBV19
TGTGCCAGTAGCCCCAATCCCCCAGCGGCTCCCTACGAGCAGTACTTC
CASSPNPPAAPYEQYF
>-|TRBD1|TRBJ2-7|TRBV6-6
TGTGCCAGCAGTTACCGGACAGGGGGGGAGCAGTACTTC
CASSYRTGGEQYF
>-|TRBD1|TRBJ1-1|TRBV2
TGTGCCAGCAGCGGAGCGGACAGGTGGGCGACTGAAGCTTTCTTT
CASSGADRWATEAFF
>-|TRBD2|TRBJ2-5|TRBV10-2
TGCGCCAGCAGCCTAGCGGGGGGGCCTTCCGAGACCCAGTACTTC
CASSLAGGPSETQYF
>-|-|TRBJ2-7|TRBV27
TGTGCCAGCGGTTGGGAAAAGGGGTCCCACGAGCAGTACTTC
CASGWEKGSHEQYF
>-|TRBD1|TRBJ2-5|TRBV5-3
TGTGCCAGAAGTTCAGACAGGGTAGGAGAGACCCAGTACTTC
CARSSDRVGETQYF
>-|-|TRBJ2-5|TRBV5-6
TGTGCCAGCAGCACCCCTAGGACCGACCTAGGTCAGACCCAGTACTTC
CASSTPRTDLGQTQYF
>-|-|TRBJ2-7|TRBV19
TGTGCCAGTAGTATATGGGACGGATACTACGAGCAGTACTTC
CASSIWDGYYEQYF
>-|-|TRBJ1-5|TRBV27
TGTGCCAGCGCAAGTCCGGGGGATAGCAATCAGCCCCAGCATTTT
CASASPGDSNQPQHF